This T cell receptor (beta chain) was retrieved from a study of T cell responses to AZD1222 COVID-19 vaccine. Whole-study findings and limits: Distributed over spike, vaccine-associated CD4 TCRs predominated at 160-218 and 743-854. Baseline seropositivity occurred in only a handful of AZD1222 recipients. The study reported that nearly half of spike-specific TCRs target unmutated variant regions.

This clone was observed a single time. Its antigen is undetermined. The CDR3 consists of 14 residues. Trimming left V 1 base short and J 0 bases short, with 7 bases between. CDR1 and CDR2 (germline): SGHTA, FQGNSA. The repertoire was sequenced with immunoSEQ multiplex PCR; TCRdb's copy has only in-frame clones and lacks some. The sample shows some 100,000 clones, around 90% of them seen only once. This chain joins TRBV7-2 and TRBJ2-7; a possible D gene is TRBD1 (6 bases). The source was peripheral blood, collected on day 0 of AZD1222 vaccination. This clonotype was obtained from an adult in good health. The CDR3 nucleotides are TGTGCCAGCAGCTTAGACAGGGTCTCCTACGAGCAGTACTTC. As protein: CASSLDRVSYEQYF.